A selection of T cell receptor beta chains follows, all from one sample in a study of cytomegalovirus exposure and HLA in healthy donors. Clones were sequenced by immunoSEQ multiplex PCR, and TCRdb holds only the in-frame ones, with some missing. The sample holds approximately 160,000 clones, 60% to 75% seen once. The sequenced sample consisted of PBMCs. The receptors here all came from a woman aged 45-65 years in good health and CMV-seropositive. CDR3s include the opening cysteine and the closing phenylalanine or tryptophan. The D gene is left open where the match is weak. Not all rows give a size; the values are once, few, many and, for expanded clones, a class.

J gene: TRBJ1-5
D gene: NA
clone size: NA
V gene: TRBV18
CDR3 protein: CASSPTGVALSNQPQHF
CDR3 DNA: TGTGCCAGCTCACCAACCGGGGTCGCTCTGAGCAATCAGCCCCAGCATTTT

J gene: TRBJ2-3
D gene: TRBD1
clone size: NA
V gene: TRBV30
CDR3 protein: CAADRAVTDTQYF
CDR3 DNA: TGTGCTGCGGACAGGGCGGTGACAGATACGCAGTATTTT

J gene: TRBJ1-5
D gene: TRBD1
clone size: NA
V gene: TRBV19
CDR3 protein: CASSIGTASNQPQHF
CDR3 DNA: TGTGCCAGTAGTATCGGGACAGCGAGCAATCAGCCCCAGCATTTT

J gene: TRBJ1-5
D gene: TRBD1
clone size: few
V gene: TRBV6-5
CDR3 protein: CASRATGGGNQPQHF
CDR3 DNA: TGTGCCAGCAGGGCTACAGGGGGAGGCAATCAGCCCCAGCATTTT

J gene: TRBJ1-1
D gene: NA
clone size: NA
V gene: TRBV7-2
CDR3 protein: CAGQQGVTGTPNSF
CDR3 DNA: TGTGCCGGGCAACAAGGAGTGACCGGGACACCTAACTCCTTT

J gene: TRBJ1-5
D gene: NA
clone size: few
V gene: TRBV15
CDR3 protein: CATSREYTLSQPQHF
CDR3 DNA: TGTGCCACCAGCAGAGAGTATACTCTTTCCCAGCCCCAGCATTTT

J gene: TRBJ2-1
D gene: NA
clone size: NA
V gene: TRBV29-1
CDR3 protein: CSVERRSSYNEQFF
CDR3 DNA: TGCAGCGTTGAACGCCGGAGCTCCTACAATGAGCAGTTCTTC

J gene: TRBJ2-3
D gene: NA
clone size: NA
V gene: TRBV5-1
CDR3 protein: CASTHTKSTDTQYF
CDR3 DNA: TGCGCCAGCACCCATACTAAAAGCACAGATACGCAGTATTTT

J gene: TRBJ1-1
D gene: TRBD1
clone size: few
V gene: TRBV6-5
CDR3 protein: CASRSSGTGQAFF
CDR3 DNA: TGTGCCAGCAGGTCCTCCGGGACAGGGCAAGCTTTCTTT

J gene: TRBJ1-5
D gene: NA
clone size: NA
V gene: TRBV2
CDR3 protein: CASSDRTANQPQHF
CDR3 DNA: TGTGCCAGCAGTGATCGGACAGCTAATCAGCCCCAGCATTTT

J gene: TRBJ2-1
D gene: TRBD2
clone size: NA
V gene: TRBV5-8
CDR3 protein: CASSLGNGGAYRYNEQFF
CDR3 DNA: TGTGCCAGCAGCTTGGGTAACGGGGGGGCCTACAGATACAATGAGCAGTTCTTC